Listed here are 11 T cell receptor beta chains from one sample, sequenced in a study of beta chain features in type 1 diabetes. General study points: TCRB CDR3s from Type 1 diabetes patients were moderately but significantly shorter in all four CD4+ subsets.

cDNA synthesis used the whole RNA isolate, giving expressed TCRB sequences. Some clones are missing from TCRdb's copy, which holds only in-frame ones; the method was immunoSEQ multiplex PCR. The data contain around 250,000 clones, roughly 13% of them singletons. These receptors are not linked to any known antigen. The material sequenced was naive CD4+ T cells from blood. These receptors were taken from a man aged 25-45 years with type 1 diabetes.

This clone was found a few times. This chain links TRBV30 with TRBJ1-2, with 7 bases aligning to TRBD1. Germline V CDR1 and CDR2: GTSNPN, SVGIG (reference sequence). V dropped 4 bases and J dropped 5; count of bases not matched to a gene: 7. The CDR3 is made up of 13 amino acids. The CDR3 loop reads CAWTRDRTYGYTF. The CDR3 coding sequence is TGTGCCTGGACCCGGGACAGAACATATGGCTACACCTTC.

This clone was counted only a few times. V usage is TRBV14 and J usage is TRBJ1-1; 7 bases fit TRBD1. V was clipped by 0 bases and J by 10 bases; unmatched bases: 2. Germline V gene lookup returns CDR1 SGHDN and CDR2 FVKESK. The CDR3 extends over 12 amino acids. DNA for the CDR3: TGTGCCAGCAGCCAAGATCAGGGGGGAGCTTTCTTT. Translation gives CASSQDQGGAFF.

This rearrangement joins TRBV6-1 to TRBJ1-2; D ambiguous. The germline V gene has CDR1 MNHNS and CDR2 SASEGT. The V and J ends lost 4 bases and 2 bases respectively, with 8 bases between them. This CDR3 spans 13 amino acids. As DNA, the CDR3 is TGTGCCAGCAGTGTTGGAGGGAACTATGGCTACACCTTC. Its protein product is CASSVGGNYGYTF.

This clone was seen more than once but under ten times. The chain couples TRBV9 to TRBJ2-5, with D unclear. This CDR3 has 12 residues. The V gene lost 0 bases and the J gene lost 7 bases, with 7 bases spanning the gap. Germline values: CDR1 SGDLS, CDR2 YYNGEE. The CDR3 loop is CASSVESGTQYF. In DNA form, the CDR3 reads TGTGCCAGCAGCGTAGAGTCCGGGACCCAGTACTTC.

The gene calls are TRBV28 and TRBJ1-6; 9 bases are shared with TRBD1. The CDR3 runs to 15 residues. CDR1 is MDHEN and CDR2 is SYDVKM in the germline V gene. The ends lost 5 bases at V and 10 bases at J; junction bases unmatched: 9. The CDR3 coding sequence is TGTGCCAGCAGTACAAGACAGGGGGTAAGCTCACCCCTCCACTTT. Protein: CASSTRQGVSSPLHF.

This clone has only a few counts. V usage is TRBV5-1 and J usage is TRBJ1-1; D call uncertain. V lost 3 bases, J lost 1 base, and 10 bases lay in between. The CDR3 spans 14 residues. Per germline, CDR1 SGHRS and CDR2 YFSETQ. CDR3 sequence reads: CASSSGLENTEAFF. The CDR3 region has the DNA TGCGCCAGCAGCTCTGGGCTGGAGAACACTGAAGCTTTCTTT.

This clone was seen more than once but under ten times. V is TRBV5-1 and J is TRBJ2-2, with a tentative D call TRBD2 (7 bases). Per the germline V gene, CDR1 is SGHRS and CDR2 is YFSETQ. The CDR3 contains 13 residues. V lost 3 bases and J 6 bases, leaving 9 bases between the germline ends. The DNA for the CDR3 is TGCGCCAGCAGCTCGGGGGGCGCCGGGGAGCTGTTTTTT. This encodes CASSSGGAGELFF.

This rearrangement joins TRBV20-1 to TRBJ1-1, with D possibly matching TRBD1 (6 bases). The CDR3 has 11 residues. Trimming took off 6 bases at V and 7 bases at J, with 12 bases between the two ends. Germline CDR1 is DFQATT and CDR2 is SNEGSKA (reference sequence). The CDR3 here is CSASRDIEAFF. CDR3 DNA: TGCAGTGCAAGCCGGGACATTGAAGCTTTCTTT.

This clone was detected a few times. The rearrangement uses TRBV6-6 and TRBJ2-1, with D maybe TRBD2 (5 bases). V lost 7 bases, J lost 6 bases, and 13 bases lay in between. There are 13 residues in the CDR3. Germline V gene lookup returns CDR1 MNHNY and CDR2 SVGAGI (reference sequence). The CDR3 reads CASTVLVANEQFF. For the CDR3, the DNA is TGTGCCAGCACCGTACTAGTCGCCAATGAGCAGTTCTTC.

The chain couples TRBV20-1 to TRBJ2-7, with D tentatively TRBD2 (6 bases). Per the germline V gene, CDR1 is DFQATT and CDR2 is SNEGSKA (reference sequence). The CDR3 is made up of 11 amino acids. V dropped 3 bases and J dropped 7 bases, with 10 bases sitting between them. DNA of the CDR3: TGCAGTGCTAGCTGGGGGGAAGAGCAGTACTTC. Protein product: CSASWGEEQYF.

This clone was seen a few times. V is TRBV5-1 and J is TRBJ2-2; 8 bases line up with TRBD2. Germline values: CDR1 SGHRS, CDR2 YFSETQ. J lost 2 bases, V lost 5 bases, and 8 bases had no gene match. CDR3 size: 16 residues. Here the CDR3 DNA reads TGCGCCAGCAGTGCACTAGCGGCCCTTAACACCGGGGAGCTGTTTTTT. Translation: CASSALAALNTGELFF.